Shown below are 25 T cell receptor beta chains from a single sample sequenced in a study of control samples from healthy donors and cancer patients. Repertoires were generated with immunoSEQ multiplex PCR, while TCRdb's copy carries only in-frame clones and drops some. The repertoire includes about 40,000 clones, more than 85% of them detected once, and less than 4.5% sits in the top ten. Sequenced sample: blood. The source is a woman aged 45-59 years in good health.

The chain employs TRBV28 and TRBJ1-5, with a weak D call TRBD1 (6 bases). This CDR3 spans 18 amino acids. The ends were cut back, 5 bases at V and 1 base at J, with 21 bases in the middle. Germline loops: CDR1 MDHEN, CDR2 SYDVKM. CDR3 in DNA: TGTGCCAGCAGTGGGCCCCGGGGCAGGGGTAGGAGCAATCAGCCCCAGCATTTT. Translating it yields CASSGPRGRGRSNQPQHF. Drawing the rest from reference TRBV28 and TRBJ1-5, the complete variable domain is DVKVTQSSRYLVKRTGEKVFLECVQDMDHENMFWYRQDPGLGLRLIYFSYDVKMKEKGDIPEGYSVSREKKERFSLILESASTNQTSMYLCASSGPRGRGRSNQPQHFGDGTRLSIL.

The chain combines TRBV6-5 with TRBJ2-2, with 12 bases identical to TRBD1. The CDR3 spans 16 residues. The V gene's germline CDR1 is MNHEY and CDR2 SVGAGI. The V segment lost 2 bases and the J segment 6 bases; nucleotides outside the gene matches: 4. The chain's CDR3 is CASSYRGTGGPGELFF. CDR3 coding DNA: TGTGCCAGCAGTTACCGCGGGACAGGGGGCCCCGGGGAGCTGTTTTTT.

J is TRBJ2-1 and V is TRBV7-6, with D maybe TRBD2 (5 bases). CDR1 is SGHVS, CDR2 FNYEAQ, per germline. CDR3 length: 12 residues. The V and J ends lost 1 base and 7 bases respectively, with 5 bases between them. The CDR3 loop reads CASSLVANEQFF. Written as DNA, the CDR3 is TGTGCCAGCAGCTTAGTAGCGAATGAGCAGTTCTTC.

The chain carries TRBV12-5 and TRBJ1-2; D may be TRBD1 (5 bases). The CDR3 consists of 16 residues. V was trimmed by 2 bases and J by 1 base, leaving 14 bases between them. Germline CDR1 reads LGHNT; CDR2 reads FRNRAP. CDR3 nucleotide sequence: TGTGCTAGTGGTTTGCGAGACAGATCACTTAACTATGGCTACACCTTC. Protein product: CASGLRDRSLNYGYTF.

Remarks on this clone: The sample has other DNA sequences that encode this CDR3 too. The V and J genes are TRBV28 and TRBJ1-2; D perhaps matches TRBD1 (5 bases). V was cut by 3 bases and J by 5 bases, with 7 bases left in between. Germline CDR1 reads MDHEN; CDR2 reads SYDVKM. The CDR3 loop spans 12 amino acids. DNA for the CDR3: TGTGCCAGCAGTTTTAAGGGGTATGGCTACACCTTC. This encodes CASSFKGYGYTF.

The rearrangement joins TRBV5-1 to TRBJ2-5; 8 positions agree with TRBD2. V lost 2 bases and J lost 3; bases outside the gene matches: 3. Germline V gene sequence: CDR1 SGHRS, CDR2 YFSETQ. CDR3 length equals 14 residues. CDR3 sequence: CASSFGGVKETQYF. For the CDR3, the DNA is TGCGCCAGCAGCTTCGGGGGGGTCAAAGAGACCCAGTACTTC.

The rearrangement joins TRBV2 to TRBJ1-1; maybe TRBD1 (5 bases). Deletions cut 5 bases from V and 0 bases from J, with 7 bases between. Germline CDR1 and CDR2: SNHLY and FYNNEI. CDR3 size: 13 residues. CDR3 sequence reads: CASSRQLNTEAFF. The CDR3 DNA follows: TGTGCCAGCAGTCGACAGTTGAACACTGAAGCTTTCTTT.

This chain connects TRBV3-1 (or the pseudogene TRBV3-2) to TRBJ2-7; D perhaps matches TRBD2 (5 bases). The CDR3 length is 16 residues. Germline V gives CDR1 LGHDT, CDR2 YNNKEL (reference sequence). V lost 0 bases and J lost 3, with 15 bases in between. The CDR3 region is CASSQDLSLGVYEQYF. As DNA, the CDR3 is TGTGCCAGCAGCCAAGATCTATCCCTCGGGGTCTACGAGCAGTACTTC.

The chain employs TRBV19 and TRBJ1-2; the D gene is possibly TRBD1 (5 bases). This CDR3 has 14 amino acids. The germline gives CDR1 LNHDA, CDR2 SQIVND (reference sequence). The ends were cut back, 5 bases at V and 8 bases at J, with 18 bases in the middle. The CDR3 DNA reads as TGTGCCAGTAGTTCCCCGGGGGGAATGAAGGGCTACACCTTC. It encodes CASSSPGGMKGYTF.

The chain links TRBV28 to TRBJ1-2; D unclear. The CDR3 runs to 15 residues. Germline values: CDR1 MDHEN, CDR2 SYDVKM. V lost 4 bases and J 4 bases, leaving 16 bases between the germline ends. The CDR3 is CASSSPEGRLYGYTF. The CDR3 DNA reads as TGTGCCAGCAGTTCCCCCGAGGGCCGGCTCTATGGCTACACCTTC.

V usage is TRBV10-3 and J usage is TRBJ1-1, with D possibly being TRBD1 (5 bases). Trimming left V 4 bases short and J 1 base short, with 7 bases between. Germline V gives CDR1 ENHRY, CDR2 SYGVKD. The CDR3 is made up of 13 amino acids. The chain's CDR3 is CAISVGGNTEAFF. In nucleotides, the CDR3 is TGTGCCATCAGTGTGGGGGGGAACACTGAAGCTTTCTTT.

The chain recombines TRBV9 with TRBJ1-6; 8 bases align to TRBD1. The germline CDR1 and CDR2 sequences are SGDLS and YYNGEE. V lost 4 bases, J lost 4 bases, and 7 bases stayed unmatched. This CDR3 is built from 16 residues. The CDR3 DNA reads as TGTGCCAGCAGCCCAGGGGGCAGGGAGTATAATTCACCCCTCCACTTT. Amino acids: CASSPGGREYNSPLHF.

The V call is TRBV7-2, the J call TRBJ2-3; weak D call: TRBD2 (5 bases). Germline assignment: CDR1 SGHTA and CDR2 FQGNSA. V was clipped by 2 bases and J by 5 bases, with 14 bases between them. This CDR3 is 15 amino acids long. Here the CDR3 DNA reads TGTGCCAGCAGCTTATACTCGCGGGCCGGAGATACGCAGTATTTT. Protein sequence: CASSLYSRAGDTQYF.

The gene calls are TRBV6-5 and TRBJ2-5; TRBD2 aligns across 8 bases. The germline CDR1 and CDR2 sequences are MNHEY and SVGAGI. J lost 5 bases, V lost 7 bases, and 12 bases had no gene match. The CDR3 loop spans 15 amino acids. The CDR3 is CASTPGTRVSETQYF. The CDR3 bases are TGTGCCAGCACCCCCGGGACTAGAGTTTCGGAGACCCAGTACTTC.

The V and J genes are TRBV7-2 and TRBJ2-7; no clear D gene. V shed 1 base and J shed 0 bases, with 13 bases lying between them. Germline V gene sequence: CDR1 SGHTA, CDR2 FQGNSA. CDR3 length: 16 amino acids. CDR3 coding DNA: TGTGCCAGCAGCTTAGGAACTATGGCACTCTCCTACGAGCAGTACTTC. It is translated as CASSLGTMALSYEQYF.

The chain joins TRBV14 to TRBJ1-5; D unclear. CDR1 and CDR2 from the germline V gene are SGHDN and FVKESK. Between the trimmed V and J ends, which lost 0 bases and 6 bases, there was a span of 6 bases. The CDR3 loop spans 13 amino acids. CDR3 in amino acids: CASSQDPGQPQHF. CDR3 in DNA: TGTGCCAGCAGCCAAGATCCAGGTCAGCCCCAGCATTTT. Based on the CDR3 plus reference TRBV14 and TRBJ1-5, the full variable domain is EAGVTQFPSHSVIEKGQTVTLRCDPISGHDNLYWYRRVMGKEIKFLLHFVKESKQDESGMPNNRFLAERTGGTYSTLKVQPAELEDSGVYFCASSQDPGQPQHFGDGTRLSIL.

A single count supports this clone. The rearrangement uses TRBV11-1 and TRBJ1-1; no firm D call. CDR3 length equals 16 residues. Per the germline V gene, CDR1 is SGHAT and CDR2 is FQDESV (reference sequence). V lost 0 bases, J lost 6 bases, and 17 bases lay in between. CDR3 residues: CASSLAGRAAGAEAFF. DNA of the CDR3: TGTGCCAGCAGCTTAGCCGGGAGGGCAGCTGGGGCTGAAGCTTTCTTT.

The V call is TRBV5-1, the J call TRBJ2-7, with D unclear. This CDR3 comprises 13 residues. V was pared by 4 bases and J by 6 bases, with 14 bases between. CDR1 is SGHRS, CDR2 YFSETQ, per germline. The CDR3 nucleotides are TGCGCCAGCAGCACCGAGGTTGCCACCGAGCAGTACTTC. It yields the protein CASSTEVATEQYF.

The chain uses TRBV6-1 and TRBJ1-3; no clear D. Germline CDR1 MNHNS, CDR2 SASEGT. This CDR3 has 15 amino acids. Trimming stripped 3 bases from V and 0 bases from J, with 9 bases between. CDR3 amino acids: CASSDGVFSGNTIYF. DNA for the CDR3: TGTGCCAGCAGTGACGGGGTCTTCTCTGGAAACACCATATATTTT.

The rearrangement uses TRBV27 and TRBJ1-2, with 8 bases that match TRBD1. Germline loops: CDR1 MNHEY, CDR2 SMNVEV (reference sequence). The junction had 9 bases not matched to a gene; V was cut back by 4 bases and J by 8 bases. The CDR3 is made up of 14 amino acids. The CDR3 loop reads CASSSPGGAKGYTF. The CDR3 DNA reads TGTGCCAGCAGTTCCCCAGGGGGCGCGAAGGGCTACACCTTC.

The V call is TRBV7-9, the J call TRBJ1-4; tentative D call: TRBD1 (5 bases). V was cut by 5 bases and J by 5 bases, with 15 bases left in between. Germline V gene lookup returns CDR1 SEHNR and CDR2 FQNEAQ (reference sequence). The CDR3 covers 15 residues. The CDR3 coding sequence is TGTGCCAGCAGCCCCTCCGGGGGAGGCAATGAAAAACTGTTTTTT. Amino acid sequence: CASSPSGGGNEKLFF.

The V call is TRBV10-3, the J call TRBJ2-7; TRBD1 matches 8 bases. Trimming removed 5 bases from V and 4 bases from J; junction bases left unmatched: 7. There are 14 residues in the CDR3. Germline assignment: CDR1 ENHRY and CDR2 SYGVKD. CDR3 amino acids: CAISSGQGMYEQYF. CDR3 DNA sequence: TGTGCCATCAGTTCAGGACAGGGCATGTACGAGCAGTACTTC.

This clone came up a few times. V gene TRBV29-1 combines with J gene TRBJ2-7, with D perhaps matching TRBD2 (6 bases). Germline-derived CDR1 and CDR2 are SQVTM and ANQGSEA. This CDR3 region has 13 residues. V dropped 4 bases and J dropped 6 bases, with 16 bases sitting between them. DNA of the CDR3: TGCAGCGTTGTGACGGCGGAGGGTAGCGAGCAGTACTTC. Translating gives CSVVTAEGSEQYF.

The rearrangement uses TRBV12-3 or TRBV12-4 and TRBJ1-1; perhaps TRBD1 as D (5 bases). Trimming took off 6 bases at V and 1 base at J, with 9 bases between the two ends. The CDR3 is 13 amino acids. The CDR3 region has the DNA TGTGCCAGCAGCCGACAGACGAACACTGAAGCTTTCTTT. Translating it yields CASSRQTNTEAFF.

This chain uses TRBV7-8 with TRBJ1-5; D uncertain. The V and J ends lost 5 bases and 7 bases respectively, with 18 bases between them. CDR3 length equals 15 residues. Germline CDR1 reads SGHVS; CDR2 reads FQNEAQ. CDR3 protein: CASSRRTDLSQPQHF. The CDR3 DNA follows: TGTGCCAGCAGCAGAAGGACGGACCTAAGCCAGCCCCAGCATTTT. The full variable domain, rest sourced from reference TRBV7-8 and TRBJ1-5, is GAGVSQSPRYKVAKRGQDVALRCDPISGHVSLFWYQQALGQGPEFLTYFQNEAQLDKSGLPSDRFFAERPEGSVSTLKIQRTQQEDSAVYLCASSRRTDLSQPQHFGDGTRLSIL.